These 16 T cell receptor beta chains share one sample of origin, sequenced in a study of CD8+CD57+ T cells in acquired aplastic anemia. The use of genomic DNA as template underpinned the TCR beta VDJ and CDR3 profiling. Via MiXCR, TCRdb re-called the reads, giving one row per CDR3 protein. Counted here are around 180,000 distinct CDR3 sequences, 55% to 70% occurring once; the ten biggest clones make up 46%. The sample comprised sorted CD4+, CD8+, or CD8+CD57+ T cells (not recorded which) from PBMCs. The receptor source for this set is a human donor with severe aplastic anemia or a healthy control (not recorded which).

This clonotype was detected many times. The chain carries TRBV2 and TRBJ2-2, with 10 bases that match TRBD2. V was pared by 6 bases and J by 2 bases, with 6 bases of the junction left unmatched. The CDR3 is 16 amino acids. CDR1 SNHLY and CDR2 FYNNEI come from the germline V gene. CDR3 DNA: TGTGCCAGCAGCTTGGGACTAGCGATTAACACCGGGGAGCTGTTTTTT. This sequence encodes CASSLGLAINTGELFF.

This chain links TRBV11-1 with TRBJ2-1; D is ambiguous. Trimming removed 0 bases from V and 7 bases from J, with 10 bases in between. Germline assignment: CDR1 SGHAT and CDR2 FQDESV (reference sequence). The CDR3 is 14 amino acids. The CDR3 coding sequence is TGTGCCAGCAGCTTAGCGGCTAGTTTTAATGAGCAGTTCTTC. It encodes CASSLAASFNEQFF.

This clonotype came up many times. The V gene is TRBV4-1, the J gene TRBJ2-3, with D hard to call. The ends were cut back, 0 bases at V and 1 base at J, with 11 bases in the middle. This CDR3 region has 16 residues. CDR1 is MGHRA, CDR2 YSYEKL, per germline. The chain's CDR3 is CASSQDPGLGTDTQYF. The DNA of the CDR3 is TGCGCCAGCAGCCAAGATCCAGGATTGGGCACAGATACGCAGTATTTT.

The V and J genes are TRBV7-9 and TRBJ2-1; 9 bases align to TRBD1. The CDR3 covers 14 residues. The V gene's germline CDR1 is SEHNR and CDR2 FQNEAQ (reference sequence). J lost 5 bases, V lost 1 base, and 0 bases had no gene match. This CDR3 reads CASSLGTGDNEQFF. CDR3 bases: TGTGCCAGCAGCTTAGGGACAGGGGACAATGAGCAGTTCTTC.

The V and J genes are TRBV5-1 and TRBJ1-6; D might be TRBD1 (6 bases). V lost 2 bases and J 14 bases, leaving 11 bases between the germline ends. CDR1 SGHRS and CDR2 YFSETQ come from the germline V gene. This CDR3 spans 12 amino acids. Written as DNA, the CDR3 is TGCGCCAGCAGCTTCGCGGGGGGCGCCCTCCACTTT. Its protein is CASSFAGGALHF.

The chain carries TRBV6-5 and TRBJ2-3; weak D call: TRBD1 (5 bases). The germline V gene encodes CDR1 MNHEY and CDR2 SVGAGI. The CDR3 extends over 14 amino acids. V was shortened by 2 bases and J by 4 bases, with 10 bases between the two germline ends. The DNA of the CDR3 is TGTGCCAGCAGTTACGTGCCAGGGCCAGATACGCAGTATTTT. Amino acids: CASSYVPGPDTQYF.

V gene TRBV7-9 combines with J gene TRBJ1-1; D possibly corresponds to TRBD1 (5 bases). The germline CDR1 and CDR2 sequences are SEHNR and FQNEAQ (reference sequence). The CDR3 is made up of 14 amino acids. The V end lost 8 bases, the J end lost 1 base, and 14 bases lay between the germline ends. The CDR3 DNA sequence: TGTGCCAGCTGTCGGGGGAACGGGAACACTGAAGCTTTCTTT. It yields the protein CASCRGNGNTEAFF.

This rearrangement joins TRBV20-1 to TRBJ2-7; 13 bases map to TRBD2. The trim removed 3 bases at V and 2 bases at J, leaving 4 bases unmatched. The germline V gene encodes CDR1 DFQATT and CDR2 SNEGSKA (reference sequence). The CDR3 is 15 residues long. The CDR3 nucleotides are TGCAGTGCTAGGGGGACTAGCGGGGATACCTACGAGCAGTACGTC. It yields the protein CSARGTSGDTYEQYV.

This clonotype was seen a few times. V is TRBV15 and J is TRBJ1-5, with TRBD1 as a possible D gene (5 bases). The CDR3 has 15 amino acids. CDR1 and CDR2 from the germline V gene are LNHNV and YYDKDF (reference sequence). The ends were cut back, 0 bases at V and 3 bases at J, with 9 bases in the middle. CDR3 sequence: CATSRDEGPNQPQHF. The DNA for the CDR3 is TGTGCCACCAGCAGAGATGAGGGGCCCAATCAGCCCCAGCATTTT.

The chain couples TRBV2 to TRBJ1-4; D gene uncertain. V was shortened by 7 bases and J by 2 bases, with 8 bases between the two germline ends. This CDR3 has 13 amino acids. Per the germline V gene, CDR1 is SNHLY and CDR2 is FYNNEI. The CDR3: CASTFWTNEKLFF. CDR3 coding DNA: TGTGCCAGCACCTTCTGGACTAATGAAAAACTGTTTTTT.

This clonotype was picked up one time. The junction shows a germline mismatch at one end, possibly a read error. The CDR3 region has the DNA TGTGCCAGCAGTCCGGGGACAGGCTTTGGAAACACCATATATTTT. Protein: CASSPGTGFGNTIYF. V usage is TRBV10-3 and J usage is TRBJ1-3; 8 nucleotides align to TRBD1. The CDR3 covers 15 residues. Germline values: CDR1 ENHRY, CDR2 SYGVKD.

The genes are TRBV12-3 or TRBV12-4 and TRBJ1-2; D may be TRBD1 (5 bases). Trimming removed 5 bases from V and 4 bases from J, with 8 bases in between. The CDR3 consists of 12 residues. DNA of the CDR3: TGTGCCAGCAGTGACGACAGCTATGGCTACACCTTC. Protein: CASSDDSYGYTF.

This CDR3 is CSVVMDRVNLVGYTF. The DNA for the CDR3 is TGCAGCGTTGTAATGGACAGGGTAAATTTGGTGGGCTACACCTTC. This chain connects TRBV29-1 to TRBJ1-2; 8 bases align to TRBD1. The germline V gene encodes CDR1 SQVTM and CDR2 ANQGSEA. The CDR3 extends over 15 amino acids. After removal of 4 bases from V and 8 bases from J, the junction contained 15 bases not matched to a gene.

Turning to this clonotype: No DNA is shown, since the ends of the CDR3 on it are uncertain; the CDR3 is the one TCRdb lists. This chain uses TRBV5-6 with TRBJ1-3. Counting both end residues, the CDR3 totals 13 amino acids. CDR1 SGHDT and CDR2 YYEEEE come from the germline V gene. The CDR3 sequence: CASSFGSGNTICF.

This clonotype came up many times. This chain links TRBV11-3 with TRBJ2-7, with TRBD1 matching over 9 bases. The CDR3 is 14 amino acids. J was trimmed by 2 bases and V by 5 bases; bases with no gene match: 4. Germline lookup yields CDR1 SGHNT and CDR2 YENEEA. Here the CDR3 DNA reads TGTGCCAGCAGCGCAAGGACAGGGGCCTACGAGCAGTACTTC. This translates into CASSARTGAYEQYF. Drawing the rest from reference TRBV11-3 and TRBJ2-7, the complete variable domain is EAGVVQSPRYKIIEKKQPVAFWCNPISGHNTLYWYLQNLGQGPELLIRYENEEAVDDSQLPKDRFSAERLKGVDSTLKIQPAELGDSAVYLCASSARTGAYEQYFGPGTRLTVT.

This chain uses TRBV9 with TRBJ1-5, with D perhaps TRBD1 (6 bases). The CDR3 has 13 amino acids. The V and J ends lost 1 base and 5 bases respectively, with 7 bases between them. Germline V CDR1 and CDR2: SGDLS, YYNGEE. The CDR3 reads CASSVRQDQPQHF. The DNA of the CDR3 is TGTGCCAGCAGCGTACGACAGGATCAGCCCCAGCATTTT.